The clone carrying this T cell receptor beta chain has just one count. Antigen unknown. This record belongs to a study of T cells after posttransplantation cyclophosphamide. Study outcomes and limitations: Recipient CMV seropositivity and CMV reactivation strongly tracked TRB clonality. Donor-recipient repertoire similarity was low at 1-2 months, rising over year one. Blood and skin or GI T cell repertoires showed limited TRB overlap.

Measured with immunoSEQ multiplex PCR; TCRdb has only the in-frame clones, and not every one. The data contain fewer than 45,000 clones, roughly 78% of them singletons. Germline lookup yields CDR1 SGHRS and CDR2 YFSETQ. Trimming at V came to 4 bases and at J to 4 bases, leaving 6 bases not matched to a gene. This CDR3 region has 16 residues. A marrow graft followed busulfan-fludarabine conditioning, with cyclophosphamide on days +3 and +4. The sequenced sample was CD4+ T cells sorted from blood, obtained roughly 2,000 days after a stem cell transplant with posttransplant cyclophosphamide. This TCR came from a female patient in her thirties or forties who received an allogeneic stem cell transplant from a related donor, was CMV-positive, and had no GVHD. Some T cells may possibly be graft donor cells. The chain employs TRBV5-1 and TRBJ2-5, with 14 bases identical to TRBD2. The CDR3 DNA sequence: TGCGCCAGCAGCACGACTAGCGGGGGGGGAGGAGAGACCCAGTACTTC. Amino acid sequence: CASSTTSGGGGETQYF.